This section outlines one TCR beta chain sequence together with its context. Original methodology: Nucleated cell counts were estimated from reference gene primer amplification. Clones were sequenced by immunoSEQ multiplex PCR, and TCRdb holds only the in-frame ones, with some missing. For V, J and clone size, that table is used; D and trimming come from the DNA. Of about 160,000 clones in the sample, 70% to 85% were seen once. The data stem from a study of blood T cell repertoires in COVID-19. Across the whole study: Samples of COVID-19 (acute and convalescent) were obtained from the United States, Italy and Spain. Sources were T cells, B-cell-depleted T cells, or PBMCs; the material itself was cDNA or gDNA.

Enrolled during active infection, Seattle patients were then followed longitudinally. Trimming cost V 2 bases and J 3 bases, with 7 bases left between them. Per the germline V gene, CDR1 is MNHEY and CDR2 is SVGAGI. The CDR3 is 13 residues long. The clonotype comes from a man aged 80 or over with COVID-19, enrolled during active disease. The sample was peripheral blood. The V gene is TRBV6-5, the J gene TRBJ1-1; D not certain. In nucleotides, the CDR3 is TGTGCCAGCAGTTACGCCGGGTACACTGAAGCTTTCTTT. It is translated as CASSYAGYTEAFF.